The 28 T cell receptor beta chains below all came from one sample that was sequenced in a study of blood T cell repertoires in COVID-19. Using immunoSEQ multiplex PCR, the repertoire was profiled, and TCRdb retains in-frame clones only, with some absent. The table has some 270,000 clones, more than 75% seen once. Sequencing used PBMCs or T cells enriched from blood (not recorded which). These receptor sequences come from a woman aged 50 to 60 who had been exposed to COVID-19.

This clone was detected only a few times. The V and J genes are TRBV4-1 and TRBJ2-7; possible D gene TRBD1, 5 bases. Per germline, CDR1 MGHRA and CDR2 YSYEKL. The CDR3 has 11 amino acids. V lost 5 bases to trimming and J lost 5 bases, with 7 bases between them. This CDR3 is CASSRGNEQYF. CDR3 sequence (DNA): TGCGCCAGCAGCAGGGGAAACGAGCAGTACTTC.

This clone is labeled medium-sized (0.01 to 0.1%). The J gene is TRBJ2-3, the V gene TRBV10-3; possible D gene TRBD2, 5 bases. CDR3 size: 12 residues. Germline CDR1 and CDR2: ENHRY and SYGVKD. V shed 10 bases and J shed 10 bases, with 18 bases lying between them. This CDR3 is CATAGSEGAQYF. The CDR3 DNA is TGTGCCACCGCTGGGTCCGAGGGAGCGCAGTATTTT.

This clone came up once. This chain connects TRBV9 to TRBJ2-5, with D hard to call. The V end lost 0 bases, the J end lost 2 bases, and 8 bases lay between the germline ends. This CDR3 has 14 amino acids. In germline, CDR1 is SGDLS, CDR2 YYNGEE. As DNA, the CDR3 is TGTGCCAGCAGCGTAGGCGCCGGTCAAGAGACCCAGTACTTC. Protein sequence: CASSVGAGQETQYF.

V usage is TRBV27 and J usage is TRBJ2-1; D may be TRBD2 (7 bases). This CDR3 has 14 amino acids. Germline lookup yields CDR1 MNHEY and CDR2 SMNVEV (reference sequence). V was cut by 8 bases and J by 3 bases, with 14 bases left in between. The CDR3 is CASSRGGLYNEQFF. The CDR3 bases are TGTGCCAGCTCTAGGGGGGGGCTCTACAATGAGCAGTTCTTC.

This chain uses TRBV5-1 with TRBJ2-6; 7 bases map to TRBD2. The CDR3 has 17 residues. V shed 3 bases, J shed 0 bases, and the junction held 6 bases outside the gene matches. Looked up from germline, CDR1 is SGHRS and CDR2 is YFSETQ. CDR3 DNA: TGCGCCAGCAGCTCTGGACGGGGGGTCTCTGGGGCCAACGTCCTGACTTTC. It translates to CASSSGRGVSGANVLTF.

The rearrangement joins TRBV7-9 to TRBJ2-5, with 16 bases matching TRBD2. V lost 5 bases to trimming and J lost 5 bases; unmatched junction nucleotides: 2. The CDR3 extends over 15 amino acids. CDR1 and CDR2 from the germline V gene are SEHNR and FQNEAQ (reference sequence). The CDR3 region has the DNA TGTGCCAGCAGCCCGGGACTAGCGGGGGGGGAGACCCAGTACTTC. It translates to CASSPGLAGGETQYF.

The V gene is TRBV5-5, the J gene TRBJ1-5; 8 bases line up with TRBD1. V was pared by 0 bases and J by 7 bases, with 12 bases of the junction left unmatched. The CDR3 runs to 17 residues. Germline V gives CDR1 SGHKS, CDR2 YYEKEE (reference sequence). The CDR3 DNA reads TGTGCCAGCAGCTTGGAACCATATCAGGGGGCAGGGCAGCCCCAGCATTTT. Translation: CASSLEPYQGAGQPQHF. Variable domain in full (rest from reference TRBV5-5 and TRBJ1-5): DAGVTQSPTHLIKTRGQQVTLRCSPISGHKSVSWYQQVLGQGPQFIFQYYEKEERGRGNFPDRFSARQFPNYSSELNVNALLLGDSALYLCASSLEPYQGAGQPQHFGDGTRLSIL.

The rearrangement joins TRBV19 to TRBJ1-4, with D possibly being TRBD1 (5 bases). CDR3 length: 15 amino acids. Trimming pared 5 bases from V and 0 bases from J, leaving 10 bases between. Per the germline V gene, CDR1 is LNHDA and CDR2 is SQIVND (reference sequence). For the CDR3, the DNA is TGTGCCAGTAGTGGGAGGACACCAACTAATGAAAAACTGTTTTTT. This encodes CASSGRTPTNEKLFF.

The rearrangement joins TRBV7-2 to TRBJ2-5; no reliable D call. Germline values: CDR1 SGHTA, CDR2 FQGNSA. V was clipped by 7 bases and J by 6 bases, with 12 bases between them. This CDR3 comprises 12 residues. The CDR3 region has the DNA TGTGCCAGCAACCCACAATCAAAGACCCAGTACTTC. Protein sequence: CASNPQSKTQYF.

This rearrangement joins TRBV6-1 to TRBJ2-7; possible D gene TRBD2, 6 bases. CDR1 MNHNS and CDR2 SASEGT come from the germline V gene. This CDR3 has 15 residues. V was trimmed by 0 bases and J by 2 bases, leaving 11 bases between them. For the CDR3, the DNA is TGTGCCAGCAGTGAAGCGAAGAGGAGGGCCTACGAGCAGTACTTC. Protein sequence: CASSEAKRRAYEQYF.

The gene calls are TRBV18 and TRBJ2-7; 8 nucleotides match TRBD2. Germline values: CDR1 KGHSH, CDR2 LQKENI. The junction had 5 bases not matched to a gene; V was cut back by 6 bases and J by 4 bases. The CDR3 extends over 13 amino acids. The CDR3 region is CASSRGGRYEQYF. For the CDR3, the DNA is TGTGCCAGCTCGCGCGGGGGGCGGTACGAGCAGTACTTC.

V usage is TRBV7-9 and J usage is TRBJ2-1, with D tentatively TRBD2 (6 bases). The CDR3 sequence is 13 residues long. Trimming took 3 bases from V and 8 from J, leaving 11 bases between them. Germline CDR1 reads SEHNR; CDR2 reads FQNEAQ (reference sequence). The CDR3 here is CASSFGGAHEQFF. The CDR3 DNA reads as TGTGCCAGCAGCTTCGGAGGGGCTCATGAGCAGTTCTTC.

CDR3: CASSRGRTYNEQFF. CDR3 sequence (DNA): TGCGCCAGCAGTCGGGGTCGAACCTACAATGAGCAGTTCTTC. This rearrangement joins TRBV10-2 to TRBJ2-1, with a tentative D call TRBD2 (5 bases). This CDR3 region has 14 residues. Germline assignment: CDR1 WSHSY and CDR2 SAAADI. V was pared by 5 bases and J by 2 bases, with 10 bases between.

The chain carries TRBV27 and TRBJ2-3, with a tentative D call TRBD1 (6 bases). This CDR3 spans 16 amino acids. Germline CDR1 MNHEY, CDR2 SMNVEV (reference sequence). V lost 6 bases and J lost 1, with 17 bases in between. CDR3 nucleotides: TGTGCCAGCAGCTTGGGCTCGGGACACCGCACAGATACGCAGTATTTT. Translation gives CASSLGSGHRTDTQYF.

The V gene is TRBV2, the J gene TRBJ1-1; no reliable D call. The CDR3 totals 12 residues. Germline V lookup: CDR1 SNHLY, CDR2 FYNNEI. The germline V and J ends were trimmed by 8 bases and 0 bases, with 7 bases remaining between them. The CDR3 DNA is TGTGCCAGCGACACCGTGAACACTGAAGCTTTCTTT. Translation gives CASDTVNTEAFF.

This rearrangement joins TRBV28 to TRBJ2-1; 8 nucleotides match TRBD2. With 4 bases clipped from V and 9 bases from J, the junction kept 14 bases outside the gene matches. This CDR3 region has 16 residues. Per germline, CDR1 MDHEN and CDR2 SYDVKM. CDR3 sequence reads: CASSSPNGGASGEQFF. CDR3 nucleotides: TGTGCCAGCAGTTCCCCCAACGGGGGGGCATCGGGTGAGCAGTTCTTC.

CDR3 DNA sequence: TGTGCCAGCAGCCCCCCGGGACAGGGTCGTAGCTACACCTTC. It is translated as CASSPPGQGRSYTF. The V gene is TRBV9, the J gene TRBJ1-2, with 9 bases lining up with TRBD1. The junction had 10 bases not matched to a gene; V was cut back by 4 bases and J by 9 bases. The CDR3 loop spans 14 amino acids. Per the germline V gene, CDR1 is SGDLS and CDR2 is YYNGEE.

The gene calls are TRBV30 and TRBJ2-6, with a possible D match to TRBD2 (5 bases). Per the germline V gene, CDR1 is GTSNPN and CDR2 is SVGIG (reference sequence). The CDR3 runs to 15 residues. The V and J ends lost 0 bases and 0 bases respectively, with 6 bases between them. The CDR3 region is CAWSVGASGANVLTF. The CDR3 DNA reads as TGTGCCTGGAGTGTGGGAGCCTCTGGGGCCAACGTCCTGACTTTC.

V and J are TRBV6-5 and TRBJ1-1, with D unclear. V lost 11 bases and J 5 bases, leaving 18 bases between the germline ends. The V gene's germline CDR1 is MNHEY and CDR2 SVGAGI. The CDR3 runs 13 residues. The CDR3 bases are TGTGCCGCCCGATCCGGGAGGAAGACTGAAGCTTTCTTT. Translating gives CAARSGRKTEAFF.

This clone was observed once. This chain uses TRBV18 with TRBJ2-7; 10 nucleotides match TRBD1. In germline, CDR1 is KGHSH, CDR2 LQKENI. The CDR3 runs to 15 residues. V trimming: 6 bases; J trimming: 0 bases; junction bases outside the gene matches: 5. The CDR3 sequence: CASSDRDRGSYEQYF. The DNA for the CDR3 is TGTGCCAGCTCTGATAGGGACAGGGGCTCCTACGAGCAGTACTTC. Supplemented by reference TRBV18 and TRBJ2-7, the full variable domain reads NAGVMQNPRHLVRRRGQEARLRCSPMKGHSHVYWYRQLPEEGLKFMVYLQKENIIDESGMPKERFSAEFPKEGPSILRIQQVVRGDSAAYFCASSDRDRGSYEQYFGPGTRLTVT.

J is TRBJ1-2 and V is TRBV28, with TRBD1 matching 7 bases. The V and J ends lost 3 bases and 5 bases, in that order; junction bases with no gene match: 6. Germline V gene sequence: CDR1 MDHEN, CDR2 SYDVKM. The CDR3 runs 14 residues. The CDR3 spells CASSFGGGRYGYTF. For the CDR3, the DNA is TGTGCCAGCAGTTTCGGAGGGGGCAGATATGGCTACACCTTC.

V is TRBV7-2 and J is TRBJ2-5; no reliable D call. V shed 2 bases and J shed 5 bases, with 3 bases lying between them. The germline V gene has CDR1 SGHTA and CDR2 FQGNSA. CDR3 length: 11 residues. DNA of the CDR3: TGTGCCAGCAGCTTACAGGAGACCCAGTACTTC. This encodes CASSLQETQYF.

This sequence joins TRBV29-1 and TRBJ2-5; 9 bases agree with TRBD2. CDR1 SQVTM and CDR2 ANQGSEA come from the germline V gene. V lost 7 bases, J lost 5 bases, and 8 bases stayed unmatched. The CDR3 is made up of 13 amino acids. CDR3 coding DNA: TGCAGCGCCCGACTAGCGGCGAAGGAGACCCAGTACTTC. Amino acids: CSARLAAKETQYF.

V usage is TRBV9 and J usage is TRBJ1-1, with 8 bases matching TRBD1. Germline V gene data show CDR1 as SGDLS and CDR2 as YYNGEE. The CDR3 spans 14 residues. The V gene end was trimmed by 3 bases and the J gene end by 5 bases; junction bases not matched to a gene: 6. As DNA, the CDR3 is TGTGCCAGCAGCGCCGGACAGGGATGGACTGAAGCTTTCTTT. It specifies CASSAGQGWTEAFF.

CDR3 in amino acids: CASSMDRGPLGGTEAFF. The CDR3 DNA reads as TGTGCCAGTAGTATGGACAGGGGCCCCCTCGGGGGTACTGAAGCTTTCTTT. The chain is built from TRBV19 and TRBJ1-1, with 9 bases that match TRBD1. Germline trimming cut 3 bases from V and 5 bases from J; bases unmatched to any gene: 13. This CDR3 is 17 amino acids long. Germline V gives CDR1 LNHDA, CDR2 SQIVND (reference sequence).

This chain joins TRBV5-1 and TRBJ1-3, with D tentatively TRBD1 (6 bases). CDR1 is SGHRS, CDR2 YFSETQ, per germline. V lost 0 bases and J lost 3, with 13 bases in between. This CDR3 is 16 amino acids long. This CDR3 reads CASSLAGTPNGNTIYF. DNA of the CDR3: TGCGCCAGCAGCTTGGCGGGGACACCGAATGGAAACACCATATATTTT.

The V gene is TRBV19, the J gene TRBJ2-3; the match to TRBD1 covers 9 bases. Germline V lookup: CDR1 LNHDA, CDR2 SQIVND (reference sequence). V lost 5 bases and J lost 1; bases outside the gene matches: 4. This CDR3 comprises 15 residues. CDR3 DNA: TGTGCCAGTAGTGCGCGGACAGGGGGCACAGATACGCAGTATTTT. It translates to CASSARTGGTDTQYF.

The chain combines TRBV18 with TRBJ1-4; 9 nucleotides align to TRBD1. The CDR3 is 13 amino acids. In germline, CDR1 is KGHSH, CDR2 LQKENI. V lost 3 bases and J lost 7; bases outside the gene matches: 0. CDR3 sequence: CASSPDRGEKLFF. The CDR3 coding sequence is TGTGCCAGCTCACCGGACAGGGGTGAAAAACTGTTTTTT.